The clone carrying this T cell receptor beta chain has more than one count but fewer than ten. Its matching antigen is unknown. Its ends do not fully match the called genes, so a read error is possible. This sample is part of a study of blood T cells in healthy people across ages. The CDR3 contains 14 residues. CDR1 DFQATT and CDR2 SNEGSKA come from the germline V gene (reference sequence). Primed by a sample-barcoded 5' primer and a J-beta primer mix, a second PCR proceeded for about 7 to 11 cycles. Each TCR beta cDNA got a 12-nucleotide random molecular identifier. Every sample gave at least 2.5 million paired-end reads containing CDR3. TCRdb passed the 5' RACE reads through MiXCR, listing each CDR3 protein once. The profile shows 600,000 to 800,000 distinct CDR3 sequences, about 21% of them singletons. Study results and limitations: The fall in TCR beta diversity per million T cells was roughly linear with age.

The TCR was taken from an older man in good health. This chain connects TRBV20-1 to TRBJ2-5; weak D call: TRBD2 (5 bases). Matching the DNA end better, TRBJ2-1 makes the J call doubtful. Sequenced material: blood. The CDR3 is CSASGIQRNNEQFF. The CDR3, as DNA: TGCAGTGCTAGCGGGATTCAACGAAACAACGAGCAGTTCTTC.